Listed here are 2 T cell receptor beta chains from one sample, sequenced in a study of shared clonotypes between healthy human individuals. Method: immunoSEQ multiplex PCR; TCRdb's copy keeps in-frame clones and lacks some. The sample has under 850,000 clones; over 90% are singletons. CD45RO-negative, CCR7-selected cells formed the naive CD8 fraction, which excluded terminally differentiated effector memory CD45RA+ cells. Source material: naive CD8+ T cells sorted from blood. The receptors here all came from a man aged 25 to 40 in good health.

CDR3 loop: CASSPASGRNLRRDTQYF. CDR3 nucleotide sequence: TGTGCCAGCAGCCCGGCTAGCGGGAGAAACCTGAGGAGGGATACGCAGTATTTT. The rearrangement uses TRBV9 and TRBJ2-3; 10 nucleotides match TRBD2. V dropped 4 bases and J dropped 6; count of bases not matched to a gene: 17. The CDR3 has 18 amino acids. CDR1 and CDR2 (germline): SGDLS, YYNGEE.

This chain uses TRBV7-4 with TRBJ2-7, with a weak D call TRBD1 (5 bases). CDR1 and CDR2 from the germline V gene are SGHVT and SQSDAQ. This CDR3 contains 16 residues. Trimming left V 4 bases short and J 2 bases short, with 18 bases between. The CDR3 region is CASSSTRQHRAYEQYF. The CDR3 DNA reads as TGTGCCAGCAGCTCGACTCGACAGCATCGGGCCTACGAGCAGTACTTC.